The 30 T cell receptor beta chains reported below all come from one sample, sequenced in a study of T cells in Graves' hyperthyroidism and ophthalmopathy. The investigators amplified TCR beta CDR3 regions from RNA transcripts. RT-PCR in the first round (using the HTBI primer set) targeted the TCR CDR3. TCRdb recomputed calls from the multiplex PCR reads with MiXCR, one row per CDR3 protein. The sample yields 300,000 or so distinct CDR3 sequences, 15% to 20% seen once. Sequencing was done on a sample of blood. These receptors came from a woman aged 55-69 years with Graves' ophthalmopathy.

This clonotype was counted many times. The genes are TRBV27 and TRBJ1-4, with D perhaps TRBD1 (5 bases). Germline assignment: CDR1 MNHEY and CDR2 SMNVEV (reference sequence). V lost 6 bases and J 5 bases, leaving 13 bases between the germline ends. This CDR3 comprises 14 residues. The CDR3 DNA is TGTGCCAGCAGCAAAGGGGTGCGAAATGAAAAACTGTTTTTT. Translating it yields CASSKGVRNEKLFF.

The V gene is TRBV11-2, the J gene TRBJ2-7, with D perhaps TRBD1 (5 bases). The V gene's germline CDR1 is SGHAT and CDR2 FQNNGV. This CDR3 is 14 amino acids long. Trimming shortened V by 2 bases and J by 1 base, and 9 bases separated the two germline ends. In DNA, the CDR3 is TGTGCCAGCAGCTTAACCCAGGGTTCCTACGAGCAGTACTTC. Translation gives CASSLTQGSYEQYF.

The sample holds many counts of this clonotype. The chain joins TRBV6-6 to TRBJ2-7; TRBD2 matches at 7 bases. The CDR3 extends over 15 amino acids. With 0 bases clipped from V and 6 bases from J, the junction kept 8 bases outside the gene matches. The germline V gene has CDR1 MNHNY and CDR2 SVGAGI (reference sequence). CDR3 residues: CASSYSKGTIGEQYF. CDR3 nucleotides: TGTGCCAGCAGTTACTCGAAAGGGACTATTGGCGAGCAGTACTTC.

This clonotype was detected many times. This chain links TRBV18 with TRBJ1-1, with 7 bases identical to TRBD1. The length of the CDR3 is 14 residues. Germline trimming cut 4 bases from V and 11 bases from J; bases unmatched to any gene: 13. CDR1 is KGHSH, CDR2 LQKENI, per germline. In nucleotides, the CDR3 is TGTGCCAGCTCACTAATTGGACAGGCCCCGGGGGCTTTCTTT. As protein: CASSLIGQAPGAFF. The whole variable domain, remainder taken from reference TRBV18 and TRBJ1-1, is NAGVMQNPRHLVRRRGQEARLRCSPMKGHSHVYWYRQLPEEGLKFMVYLQKENIIDESGMPKERFSAEFPKEGPSILRIQQVVRGDSAAYFCASSLIGQAPGAFFGQGTRLTVV.

V usage is TRBV12-3 or TRBV12-4 and J usage is TRBJ1-3, with 7 bases lining up with TRBD1. The CDR3 extends over 14 amino acids. V gave up 5 bases and J gave up 3 bases; unmatched junction bases: 4. DNA for the CDR3: TGTGCCAGCAGTGACAGGGCGGGTGGAAACACCATATATTTT. Its translation is CASSDRAGGNTIYF.

The chain uses TRBV20-1 and TRBJ2-1, with TRBD2 identical over 14 bases. The length of the CDR3 is 15 residues. In germline, CDR1 is DFQATT, CDR2 SNEGSKA (reference sequence). V gave up 3 bases and J gave up 9 bases; unmatched junction bases: 7. The CDR3 sequence: CSARGTSGRLSEQFF. CDR3 in DNA: TGCAGTGCTAGGGGGACTAGCGGGAGATTGAGTGAGCAGTTCTTC.

This clonotype was recorded at least ten times. The rearrangement uses TRBV20-1 and TRBJ1-4, with 11 bases lining up with TRBD1. The CDR3 is 13 residues long. Germline V gene sequence: CDR1 DFQATT, CDR2 SNEGSKA (reference sequence). With 3 bases clipped from V and 7 bases from J, the junction kept 1 base outside the gene matches. This chain's CDR3 is CSASGQGAEKLFF. The CDR3 DNA follows: TGCAGTGCTAGTGGACAGGGGGCTGAAAAACTGTTTTTT.

The CDR3 nucleotides are TGTGCCACCAGCAGAGATCCTTGGAGTAAGAACACTGAAGCTTTCTTT. This codes for CATSRDPWSKNTEAFF. The rearrangement links TRBV15 to TRBJ1-1; no clear D. CDR3 length: 16 amino acids. Trimming pared 0 bases from V and 1 base from J, leaving 12 bases between. CDR1 is LNHNV, CDR2 YYDKDF, per germline (reference sequence).

This clonotype has a count of ten or more. This chain connects TRBV5-1 to TRBJ1-1; D unclear. CDR1 and CDR2 from the germline V gene are SGHRS and YFSETQ. Trimming cost V 5 bases and J 2 bases, with 13 bases left between them. The CDR3 contains 14 residues. The CDR3 loop reads CASSGDSHNTEAFF. The CDR3 DNA is TGCGCCAGCAGTGGTGACTCGCATAACACTGAAGCTTTCTTT.

This clonotype has ten or more counts. The chain uses TRBV5-1 and TRBJ2-1; 11 nucleotides align to TRBD2. The junction had 17 bases not matched to a gene; V was cut back by 4 bases and J by 8 bases. The length of the CDR3 is 18 residues. Per the germline V gene, CDR1 is SGHRS and CDR2 is YFSETQ. Here the CDR3 DNA reads TGCGCCAGCAGCCCCTACTCCCTGACTAGCGGGATTGTATATGAGCAGTTCTTC. Residues: CASSPYSLTSGIVYEQFF. Based on the CDR3 plus reference TRBV5-1 and TRBJ2-1, the full variable domain is KAGVTQTPRYLIKTRGQQVTLSCSPISGHRSVSWYQQTPGQGLQFLFEYFSETQRNKGNFPGRFSGRQFSNSRSEMNVSTLELGDSALYLCASSPYSLTSGIVYEQFFGPGTRLTVL.

Ten or more counts support this clonotype. The rearrangement links TRBV6-1 to TRBJ2-5; D is ambiguous. The CDR3 covers 14 residues. V shed 5 bases and J shed 7 bases, with 17 bases lying between them. Germline CDR1 and CDR2: MNHNS and SASEGT. The CDR3 spells CASSLDRQMGTQYF. The CDR3 DNA sequence: TGTGCCAGCAGTTTGGACCGCCAGATGGGGACCCAGTACTTC.

In this sample, this clonotype turned up a few times. The chain has TRBV29-1 and TRBJ1-2; no clear D. Germline CDR1 and CDR2: SQVTM and ANQGSEA. The CDR3 spans 13 residues. V was pared by 5 bases and J by 8 bases, with 18 bases between. CDR3 sequence: CSVFQYRSRGYTF. The CDR3 DNA sequence: TGCAGCGTTTTTCAGTATAGGTCGCGGGGCTACACCTTC.

This clonotype was recorded many times. The genes are TRBV27 and TRBJ2-3; TRBD2 agrees at 8 bases. CDR1 and CDR2 (germline): MNHEY, SMNVEV (reference sequence). V trimming: 8 bases; J trimming: 2 bases; junction bases outside the gene matches: 6. The CDR3 length is 14 residues. DNA for the CDR3: TGTGCCAGCGGTAGAGCGGGAGCCACAGATACGCAGTATTTT. Protein: CASGRAGATDTQYF.

This clonotype was counted ten times or more. The J gene is TRBJ1-1, the V gene TRBV28, with D unresolved. The CDR3 sequence is 14 residues long. V was pared by 8 bases and J by 4 bases, with 17 bases between. Germline V CDR1 and CDR2: MDHEN, SYDVKM. CDR3 DNA sequence: TGTGCCAGCCGGCTTGGAGGCAAGGGCACTGAAGCTTTCTTT. Protein: CASRLGGKGTEAFF.

This clonotype was observed at least ten times. The rearrangement joins TRBV5-1 to TRBJ1-3; D gene uncertain. Germline values: CDR1 SGHRS, CDR2 YFSETQ. CDR3 size: 14 residues. V was shortened by 0 bases and J by 1 base, with 5 bases between the two germline ends. The CDR3 loop is CASSLGNSGNTIYF. The CDR3 DNA reads TGCGCCAGCAGCTTGGGGAATTCTGGAAACACCATATATTTT.

Ten or more counts support this clonotype. The chain combines TRBV4-3 with TRBJ2-5; TRBD1 matches at 7 bases. Germline V gene sequence: CDR1 LGHNA, CDR2 YSLEER. Losses at the gene ends were 3 bases for V and 4 bases for J; bases not matched to a gene: 8. CDR3 length: 15 amino acids. Here the CDR3 DNA reads TGCGCCAGCAGCCAGCAGCACACAGGGGCAGAGACCCAGTACTTC. Protein: CASSQQHTGAETQYF.

Note on this clonotype: Being one base from a much bigger clone, this may be a read error. The gene calls are TRBV29-1 and TRBJ2-3; unclear D gene. V gave up 7 bases and J gave up 6 bases, with 17 bases separating them. The V gene's germline CDR1 is SQVTM and CDR2 ANQGSEA. This CDR3 has 13 residues. The CDR3 DNA reads TGCAGCGCCCCTTCCCTAGGGTTGGATACGCAGTATTTT. Residues: CSAPSLGLDTQYF.

This clonotype occurred many times. The gene calls are TRBV7-2 and TRBJ2-5; no firm D call. V dropped 4 bases and J dropped 0 bases, with 3 bases sitting between them. This CDR3 has 12 residues. The germline V gene encodes CDR1 SGHTA and CDR2 FQGNSA. This CDR3 is CASSSYQETQYF. In DNA form, the CDR3 reads TGTGCCAGCAGCTCGTACCAAGAGACCCAGTACTTC.

As concerns this clonotype: A junction end diverges from the germline sequence, so it may reflect a read error. The chain has TRBV7-7 and TRBJ2-2, with 8 bases fitting TRBD2. The germline CDR1 and CDR2 sequences are SSHAT and FNYEAQ (reference sequence). The CDR3 covers 18 residues. Here the CDR3 reads CASSALIRSGGITGELFF. CDR3 nucleotide sequence: TGTGCTAGCAGCGCGTTGATCCGAAGCGGGGGCATCACCGGGGAGCTGTTTTTT.

This clonotype was seen more than once but under ten times. V usage is TRBV28 and J usage is TRBJ1-2; D uncertain. Per the germline V gene, CDR1 is MDHEN and CDR2 is SYDVKM. V shed 5 bases and J shed 3 bases, with 10 bases lying between them. This CDR3 spans 13 amino acids. The CDR3 DNA is TGTGCCAGCAGTGCAGGCGACGACTATGGCTACACCTTC. Its protein product is CASSAGDDYGYTF.

In its sample, this clonotype was seen many times. The chain's CDR3 is CASRPQGLSNQPQHF. The CDR3 DNA sequence: TGTGCCAGCAGACCGCAGGGACTTAGCAATCAGCCCCAGCATTTT. The chain couples TRBV27 to TRBJ1-5; possibly TRBD1 for D (5 bases). Trimming took 6 bases from V and 0 from J, leaving 12 bases between them. This CDR3 contains 15 residues. Germline CDR1 MNHEY, CDR2 SMNVEV (reference sequence).

This clonotype has at least ten counts. CDR3 amino acids: CASSLVAGPISGNTIYF. DNA of the CDR3: TGTGCCAGCAGCTTAGTTGCAGGGCCTATCTCTGGAAACACCATATATTTT. The chain joins TRBV7-2 to TRBJ1-3, with TRBD1 as a possible D gene (5 bases). This CDR3 is 17 amino acids long. V was cut by 1 base and J by 0 bases, with 13 bases left in between. Germline CDR1 reads SGHTA; CDR2 reads FQGNSA. Full variable domain (rest looked up from reference TRBV7-2 and TRBJ1-3): GAGVSQSPSNKVTEKGKDVELRCDPISGHTALYWYRQSLGQGLEFLIYFQGNSAPDKSGLPSDRFSAERTGGSVSTLTIQRTQQEDSAVYLCASSLVAGPISGNTIYFGEGSWLTVV.

Many counts were recorded for this clonotype. This chain joins TRBV7-9 and TRBJ2-1; D gene unclear. The length of the CDR3 is 11 residues. Germline V gives CDR1 SEHNR, CDR2 FQNEAQ (reference sequence). Trimming shortened V by 1 base and J by 9 bases, and 4 bases separated the two germline ends. Written as DNA, the CDR3 is TGTGCCAGCAGCTTAGAGGGTGAGCAGTTCTTC. This sequence encodes CASSLEGEQFF.

This clonotype was seen ten or more times. This rearrangement joins TRBV12-3 or TRBV12-4 to TRBJ1-1; possible D gene TRBD1, 6 bases. This CDR3 comprises 13 residues. Trimming pared 6 bases from V and 5 bases from J, leaving 13 bases between. Here the CDR3 DNA reads TGTGCCAGCAGGTACAGGGAGGGGACTGAAGCTTTCTTT. Translating gives CASRYREGTEAFF.

This clonotype showed up many times. The chain joins TRBV12-3 or TRBV12-4 to TRBJ1-4; the D gene is possibly TRBD1 (6 bases). Trimming took 5 bases from V and 1 from J, leaving 14 bases between them. The CDR3 is made up of 16 amino acids. DNA for the CDR3: TGTGCCAGCAGTGGGCAGGGGTGGGTAACTAATGAAAAACTGTTTTTT. As protein: CASSGQGWVTNEKLFF.

There are many counts of this clonotype. The rearrangement joins TRBV18 to TRBJ2-5, with D perhaps matching TRBD2 (5 bases). Trimming took off 5 bases at V and 5 bases at J, with 15 bases between the two ends. CDR1 KGHSH and CDR2 LQKENI come from the germline V gene. CDR3 length: 14 residues. This CDR3 reads CASSSRPAVETQYF. CDR3 coding DNA: TGTGCCAGCTCAAGTCGACCAGCGGTGGAGACCCAGTACTTC.

Worth noting for this clonotype: Mismatch with germline at one junction end may stem from a read error. This CDR3 reads CTSSLDRIYGQYF. The CDR3 region has the DNA TGTACCAGCAGCTTGGACAGAATTTACGGGCAGTACTTC. The chain couples TRBV11-2 to TRBJ2-7, with D maybe TRBD1 (6 bases). The germline gives CDR1 SGHAT, CDR2 FQNNGV. The CDR3 spans 13 residues.

V is TRBV11-3 and J is TRBJ2-2; 10 bases agree with TRBD1. V lost 5 bases to trimming and J lost 7 bases; unmatched junction nucleotides: 7. The CDR3 has 15 residues. Per germline, CDR1 SGHNT and CDR2 YENEEA. For the CDR3, the DNA is TGTGCCAGCAGCAAAGACAGGGGGCTGGGCGGGGAGCTGTTTTTT. This encodes CASSKDRGLGGELFF.

Many counts were recorded for this clonotype. The chain carries TRBV6-2 or TRBV6-3 and TRBJ2-1, with 11 positions matching TRBD2. The junction had 20 bases not matched to a gene; V was cut back by 0 bases and J by 7 bases. CDR1 and CDR2 (germline): MNHEY, SVGEGT. The length of the CDR3 is 21 residues. The CDR3 DNA follows: TGTGCCAGCAGTTACTCGATTTCGAGTAGCGGGAGGGGCCGGAGAGGTAATGAGCAGTTCTTC. It encodes CASSYSISSSGRGRRGNEQFF.

At least ten counts were recorded for this clonotype. The gene calls are TRBV5-6 and TRBJ1-1; D gene unclear. The V and J ends lost 0 bases and 5 bases respectively, with 17 bases between them. Germline V gene sequence: CDR1 SGHDT, CDR2 YYEEEE. This CDR3 has 16 residues. CDR3 DNA: TGTGCCAGCAGCTTGGCCGGGTGGGAAGTGCCAACTGAAGCTTTCTTT. Amino acids: CASSLAGWEVPTEAFF.